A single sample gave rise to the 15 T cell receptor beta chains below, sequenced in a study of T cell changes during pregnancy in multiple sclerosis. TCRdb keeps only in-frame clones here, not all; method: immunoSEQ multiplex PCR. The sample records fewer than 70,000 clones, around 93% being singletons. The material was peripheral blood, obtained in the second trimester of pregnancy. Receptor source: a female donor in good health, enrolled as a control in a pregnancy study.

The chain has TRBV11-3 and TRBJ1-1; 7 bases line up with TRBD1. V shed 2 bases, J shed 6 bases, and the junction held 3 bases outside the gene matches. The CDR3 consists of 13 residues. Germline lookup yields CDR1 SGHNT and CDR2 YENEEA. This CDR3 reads CASSLYQGAEAFF. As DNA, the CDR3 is TGTGCCAGCAGCTTATACCAGGGGGCTGAAGCTTTCTTT.

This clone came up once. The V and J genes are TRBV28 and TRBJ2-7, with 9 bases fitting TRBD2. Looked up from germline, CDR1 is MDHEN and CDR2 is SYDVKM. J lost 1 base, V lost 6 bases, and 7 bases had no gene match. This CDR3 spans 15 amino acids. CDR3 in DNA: TGTGCCAGCAGCCAACGGACTAGCGCATCCTACGAGCAGTACTTC. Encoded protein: CASSQRTSASYEQYF.

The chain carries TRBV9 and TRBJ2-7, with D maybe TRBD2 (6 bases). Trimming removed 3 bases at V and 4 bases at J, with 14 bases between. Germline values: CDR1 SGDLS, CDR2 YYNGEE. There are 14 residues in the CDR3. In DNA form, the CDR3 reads TGTGCCAGCAGCGCGCCGGGACTCCCTTACGAGCAGTACTTC. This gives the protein CASSAPGLPYEQYF.

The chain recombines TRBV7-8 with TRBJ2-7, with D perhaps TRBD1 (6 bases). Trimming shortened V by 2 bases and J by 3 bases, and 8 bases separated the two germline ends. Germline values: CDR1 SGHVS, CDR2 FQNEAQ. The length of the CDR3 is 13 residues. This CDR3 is CASSLRDIYEQYF. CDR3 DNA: TGTGCCAGCAGCTTACGGGACATCTACGAGCAGTACTTC. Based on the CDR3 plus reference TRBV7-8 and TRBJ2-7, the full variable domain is GAGVSQSPRYKVAKRGQDVALRCDPISGHVSLFWYQQALGQGPEFLTYFQNEAQLDKSGLPSDRFFAERPEGSVSTLKIQRTQQEDSAVYLCASSLRDIYEQYFGPGTRLTVT.

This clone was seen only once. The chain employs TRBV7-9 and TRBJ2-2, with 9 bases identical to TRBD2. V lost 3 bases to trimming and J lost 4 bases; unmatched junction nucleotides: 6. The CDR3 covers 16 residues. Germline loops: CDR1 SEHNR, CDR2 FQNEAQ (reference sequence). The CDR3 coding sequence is TGTGCCAGCAGCTTTAAAGCGGGGGGCTTCACCGGGGAGCTGTTTTTT. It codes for CASSFKAGGFTGELFF.

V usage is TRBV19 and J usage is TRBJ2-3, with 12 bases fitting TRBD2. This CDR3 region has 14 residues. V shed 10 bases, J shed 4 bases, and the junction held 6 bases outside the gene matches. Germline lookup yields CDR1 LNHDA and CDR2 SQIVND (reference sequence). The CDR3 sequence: CATRLAGVADTQYF. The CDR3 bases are TGTGCCACCCGACTAGCGGGAGTAGCAGATACGCAGTATTTT.

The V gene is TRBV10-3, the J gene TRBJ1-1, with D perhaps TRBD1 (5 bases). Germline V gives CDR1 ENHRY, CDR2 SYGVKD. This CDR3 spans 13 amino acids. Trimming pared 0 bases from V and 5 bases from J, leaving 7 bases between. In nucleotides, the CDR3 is TGTGCCATCAGTGAGTCGAAGGGGACTGAAGCTTTCTTT. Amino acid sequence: CAISESKGTEAFF.

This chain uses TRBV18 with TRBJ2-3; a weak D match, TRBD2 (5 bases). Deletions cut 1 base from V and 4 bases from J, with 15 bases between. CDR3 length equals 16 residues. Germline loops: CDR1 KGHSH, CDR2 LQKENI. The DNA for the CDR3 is TGTGCCAGCTCACCACTCTTCCCGGACGGGGCAGATACGCAGTATTTT. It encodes CASSPLFPDGADTQYF.

DNA for the CDR3: TGCGCCAGCAGCCAAGATCTTAGGGGTGAGCAGTTCTTC. Translating gives CASSQDLRGEQFF. The rearrangement joins TRBV4-1 to TRBJ2-1; D may be TRBD1 (5 bases). The length of the CDR3 is 13 residues. The germline gives CDR1 MGHRA, CDR2 YSYEKL. Trimming left V 0 bases short and J 9 bases short, with 9 bases between.

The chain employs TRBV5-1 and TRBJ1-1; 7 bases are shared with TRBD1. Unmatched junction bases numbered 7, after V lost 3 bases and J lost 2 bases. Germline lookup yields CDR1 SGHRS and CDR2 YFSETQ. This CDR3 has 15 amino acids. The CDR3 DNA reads TGCGCCAGCAGCTATACAGGGACAGAAAACACTGAAGCTTTCTTT. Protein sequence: CASSYTGTENTEAFF.

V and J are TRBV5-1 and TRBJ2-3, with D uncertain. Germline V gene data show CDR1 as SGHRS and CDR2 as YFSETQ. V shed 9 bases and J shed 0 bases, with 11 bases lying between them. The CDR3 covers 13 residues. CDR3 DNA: TGCGCCACCAGATCTAAGAGCACAGATACGCAGTATTTT. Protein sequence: CATRSKSTDTQYF.

The CDR3 DNA reads as TGTGCCAGCAGCCTAACCGGGACAGGGGATACCTATAATTCACCCCTCCACTTT. Translating it yields CASSLTGTGDTYNSPLHF. The rearrangement uses TRBV7-8 and TRBJ1-6, with 10 bases identical to TRBD1. Losses at the gene ends were 5 bases for V and 2 bases for J; bases not matched to a gene: 9. From germline, CDR1 is SGHVS and CDR2 FQNEAQ. The CDR3 runs to 18 residues.

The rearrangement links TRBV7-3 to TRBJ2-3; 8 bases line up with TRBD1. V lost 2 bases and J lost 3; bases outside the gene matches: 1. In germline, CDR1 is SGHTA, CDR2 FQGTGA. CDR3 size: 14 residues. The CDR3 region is CASSLQGATDTQYF. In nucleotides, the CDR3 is TGTGCCAGCAGCTTACAGGGGGCAACAGATACGCAGTATTTT. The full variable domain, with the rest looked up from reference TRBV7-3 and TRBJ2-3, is GAGVSQTPSNKVTEKGKYVELRCDPISGHTALYWYRQSLGQGPEFLIYFQGTGAADDSGLPNDRFFAVRPEGSVSTLKIQRTERGDSAVYLCASSLQGATDTQYFGPGTRLTVL.

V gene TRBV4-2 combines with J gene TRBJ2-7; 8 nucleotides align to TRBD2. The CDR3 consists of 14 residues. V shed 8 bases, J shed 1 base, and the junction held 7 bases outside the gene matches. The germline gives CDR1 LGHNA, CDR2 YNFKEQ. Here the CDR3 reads CASPGLDHSYEQYF. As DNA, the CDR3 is TGTGCCAGCCCGGGACTAGACCATTCCTACGAGCAGTACTTC.

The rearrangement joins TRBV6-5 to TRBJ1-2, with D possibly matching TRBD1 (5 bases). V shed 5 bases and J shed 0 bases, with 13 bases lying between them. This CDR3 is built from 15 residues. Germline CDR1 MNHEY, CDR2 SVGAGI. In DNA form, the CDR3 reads TGTGCCAGCAGTCAAGTTTCAGGGTCTAACTATGGCTACACCTTC. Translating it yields CASSQVSGSNYGYTF.